Many counts were recorded for the clone carrying this T cell receptor beta chain. Its matching antigen is unknown. The CDR3 is 13 amino acids. CDR1 and CDR2 from the germline V gene are SGHDN and FVKESK. The V and J ends lost 1 base and 5 bases respectively, with 6 bases between them. Using RNA transcripts as the source, TCR beta CDR3 regions were amplified. In the first-round RT-PCR of the TCR CDR3, the HTBI primer set was used. MiXCR, applied by TCRdb to the multiplex PCR reads, yields one record per CDR3 protein. The profile shows fewer than 750,000 distinct CDR3 sequences, roughly 14% of them singletons. The data are from a study of T cells in Graves' hyperthyroidism and ophthalmopathy. Study summary: The authors collected peripheral blood at initial diagnosis, before any treatment. Overall study findings and caveats: From stable hyperthyroidism, ophthalmopathy was set apart by a 13 V-J model. Most thyroid clonotypes with frequency above 0.001 were detected in blood.

A NOSPECS grade of at least 4, a Clinical Activity Score of at least 3 and duration under 3 months were recorded in ophthalmopathy patients. The clonotype originates from a woman in her fifties or sixties with Graves' ophthalmopathy. Sequencing was carried out using blood. The chain uses TRBV14 and TRBJ2-1; no reliable D call. The CDR3 sequence is CASSQVINNEQFF. As DNA, the CDR3 is TGTGCCAGCAGCCAAGTGATCAACAATGAGCAGTTCTTC.